This entry lists 28 T cell receptor beta chains sequenced from one sample in a study of shared clonotypes between healthy human individuals. Method: immunoSEQ multiplex PCR; TCRdb's copy keeps in-frame clones and lacks some. Of about 1.5 million clones in the sample, roughly 97% were seen once. Sequencing was carried out using naive CD4+ T cells sorted from blood. The subset denotes: CD45RA+ positively selected. The receptor source for this set is a man in his thirties or forties in good health.

The chain couples TRBV7-2 to TRBJ2-3; possible D gene TRBD1, 6 bases. CDR1 is SGHTA and CDR2 is FQGNSA in the germline V gene. This CDR3 is built from 15 residues. Deletions cut 5 bases from V and 4 bases from J, with 16 bases between. The CDR3 bases are TGTGCCAGCAGCACTAGGACAGCGCCGGCAGATACGCAGTATTTT. Protein sequence: CASSTRTAPADTQYF.

The chain links TRBV5-6 to TRBJ1-1; 9 nucleotides match TRBD1. Per germline, CDR1 SGHDT and CDR2 YYEEEE. The CDR3 totals 14 residues. Germline trimming cut 2 bases from V and 3 bases from J; bases unmatched to any gene: 2. The CDR3: CASSFRDRDTEAFF. The CDR3 DNA follows: TGTGCCAGCAGCTTCCGGGACAGGGACACTGAAGCTTTCTTT.

The genes are TRBV11-2 and TRBJ2-5; TRBD1 agrees at 7 bases. Germline V gene data show CDR1 as SGHAT and CDR2 as FQNNGV. Unmatched junction bases numbered 2, after V lost 3 bases and J lost 4 bases. CDR3 size: 13 residues. CDR3 loop: CASSFEGAETQYF. CDR3 nucleotide sequence: TGTGCCAGCAGCTTTGAGGGGGCAGAGACCCAGTACTTC.

The V call is TRBV27, the J call TRBJ2-5, with 10 nucleotides matching TRBD2. CDR1 is MNHEY and CDR2 is SMNVEV in the germline V gene (reference sequence). CDR3 length equals 15 residues. With 7 bases clipped from V and 1 base from J, the junction kept 6 bases outside the gene matches. The CDR3 loop is CASNLLAGSQETQYF. The CDR3 DNA follows: TGTGCCAGCAACTTACTAGCGGGAAGCCAAGAGACCCAGTACTTC.

The chain links TRBV14 to TRBJ2-7; D gene uncertain. The germline V gene encodes CDR1 SGHDN and CDR2 FVKESK. Between the trimmed V and J ends, which lost 1 base and 4 bases, there was a span of 8 bases. The CDR3 has 13 residues. CDR3 nucleotides: TGTGCCAGCAGCCAAGCGTCACCGTACGAGCAGTACTTC. Its translation is CASSQASPYEQYF.

The genes are TRBV18 and TRBJ2-1; D is ambiguous. The germline CDR1 and CDR2 sequences are KGHSH and LQKENI. The CDR3 contains 10 residues. V was clipped by 8 bases and J by 5 bases, with 4 bases between them. The CDR3 here is CASGDNEQFF. DNA for the CDR3: TGTGCCAGCGGGGACAATGAGCAGTTCTTC.

This chain joins TRBV10-3 and TRBJ2-1; D unclear. V lost 2 bases, J lost 9 bases, and 11 bases lay in between. Germline CDR1 is ENHRY and CDR2 is SYGVKD. There are 13 residues in the CDR3. CDR3 residues: CAISEQLGGEQFF. CDR3 sequence (DNA): TGTGCCATCAGTGAGCAGCTAGGTGGTGAGCAGTTCTTC.

Concerning this clone itself: One junction end disagrees with the germline gene, perhaps due to a read error. The chain carries TRBV7-6 and TRBJ2-1; no clear D gene. Germline CDR1 is SGHVS and CDR2 is FNYEAQ. The CDR3 loop spans 14 amino acids. This chain's CDR3 is CANSLEMRYNEQFF. The DNA for the CDR3 is TGTGCCAACAGCTTAGAAATGAGATACAATGAGCAGTTCTTC.

The V call is TRBV6-5, the J call TRBJ2-5, with 9 bases matching TRBD1. Unmatched junction bases numbered 7, after V lost 4 bases and J lost 1 base. CDR1 is MNHEY, CDR2 SVGAGI, per germline. The CDR3 extends over 16 amino acids. The CDR3 is CASSSPSTGGQETQYF. CDR3 nucleotide sequence: TGTGCCAGCAGTTCCCCCTCGACAGGGGGCCAAGAGACCCAGTACTTC.

The chain recombines TRBV6-1 with TRBJ2-7; TRBD1 agrees at 7 bases. This CDR3 has 13 residues. Per germline, CDR1 MNHNS and CDR2 SASEGT. The V segment lost 3 bases and the J segment 7 bases; nucleotides outside the gene matches: 6. CDR3 sequence (DNA): TGTGCCAGCAGTGAGCCAACAGGGGATGAGCAGTACTTC. Amino acids: CASSEPTGDEQYF.

V is TRBV11-3 and J is TRBJ2-1, with TRBD1 as a possible D gene (6 bases). Trimming shortened V by 5 bases and J by 8 bases, and 19 bases separated the two germline ends. CDR3 length: 15 amino acids. Germline V gene lookup returns CDR1 SGHNT and CDR2 YENEEA. The CDR3 protein is CASSRGTQGGHEQFF. The CDR3 DNA follows: TGTGCCAGCAGCAGAGGGACACAGGGCGGGCATGAGCAGTTCTTC. Full variable domain (rest looked up from reference TRBV11-3 and TRBJ2-1): EAGVVQSPRYKIIEKKQPVAFWCNPISGHNTLYWYLQNLGQGPELLIRYENEEAVDDSQLPKDRFSAERLKGVDSTLKIQPAELGDSAVYLCASSRGTQGGHEQFFGPGTRLTVL.

This chain uses TRBV4-1 with TRBJ2-7; D is uncertain. This CDR3 comprises 14 residues. Trimming removed 1 base at V and 7 bases at J, with 14 bases between. Germline CDR1 MGHRA, CDR2 YSYEKL. This CDR3 reads CASSQVQRQAEQYF. The CDR3 DNA reads TGCGCCAGCAGCCAAGTACAGCGCCAGGCGGAGCAGTACTTC.

The genes are TRBV10-3 and TRBJ2-7; TRBD1 might be the D (6 bases). This CDR3 is 16 amino acids long. V was cut by 4 bases and J by 0 bases, with 16 bases left in between. Germline loops: CDR1 ENHRY, CDR2 SYGVKD. This CDR3 is CAISGGPSSNSYEQYF. The CDR3 DNA is TGTGCCATCAGTGGGGGGCCATCATCTAACTCCTACGAGCAGTACTTC.

The gene calls are TRBV5-1 and TRBJ2-1, with 8 positions matching TRBD2. Trimming cost V 8 bases and J 7 bases; bases outside gene matches: 11. Germline V gene sequence: CDR1 SGHRS, CDR2 YFSETQ. The CDR3 is 14 amino acids. CDR3 region: CASDAGTSANEQFF. The CDR3 DNA sequence: TGCGCCAGTGATGCCGGGACTAGTGCGAATGAGCAGTTCTTC.

As for this clone: Other DNA sequences of this sample code for an identical CDR3. The chain uses TRBV6-5 and TRBJ1-1, with TRBD1 as a possible D gene (6 bases). The CDR3 extends over 15 amino acids. Germline V gene lookup returns CDR1 MNHEY and CDR2 SVGAGI. V lost 0 bases to trimming and J lost 5 bases, with 13 bases between them. The CDR3 region has the DNA TGTGCCAGCAGTTACTCGAGAGGGGGTAGAACTGAAGCTTTCTTT. Amino acids: CASSYSRGGRTEAFF.

V is TRBV28 and J is TRBJ1-2, with D possibly TRBD1 on 6 matching bases. The CDR3 length is 13 residues. V lost 7 bases and J 8 bases, leaving 17 bases between the germline ends. Germline CDR1 MDHEN, CDR2 SYDVKM. The CDR3 DNA reads as TGTGCCAGCACCCCCGACAGGCGAGGGGGCTACACCTTC. It yields the protein CASTPDRRGGYTF.

The chain uses TRBV5-4 and TRBJ1-1, with 9 bases matching TRBD1. The CDR3 sequence is 16 residues long. V was pared by 2 bases and J by 1 base, with 6 bases of the junction left unmatched. The germline V gene encodes CDR1 SGHNT and CDR2 YYREEE (reference sequence). The CDR3 DNA reads as TGTGCCAGCAGCTTTGAGACAGGGGGTCCGAACACTGAAGCTTTCTTT. Its translation is CASSFETGGPNTEAFF. Based on the CDR3 plus reference TRBV5-4 and TRBJ1-1, the full variable domain is ETGVTQSPTHLIKTRGQQVTLRCSSQSGHNTVSWYQQALGQGPQFIFQYYREEENGRGNFPPRFSGLQFPNYSSELNVNALELDDSALYLCASSFETGGPNTEAFFGQGTRLTVV.

The J gene is TRBJ2-3, the V gene TRBV5-6; TRBD1 agrees at 9 bases. The trim removed 4 bases at V and 4 bases at J, leaving 7 bases unmatched. Germline V gives CDR1 SGHDT, CDR2 YYEEEE. This CDR3 has 15 amino acids. CDR3 DNA sequence: TGTGCCAGCAGCCCTAGACAGGGGGTCGCAGATACGCAGTATTTT. Its protein is CASSPRQGVADTQYF.

The chain combines TRBV7-2 with TRBJ1-1; no definite D call. Trimming cost V 1 base and J 4 bases, with 7 bases left between them. CDR3 size: 13 residues. Germline V CDR1 and CDR2: SGHTA, FQGNSA. Here the CDR3 DNA reads TGTGCCAGCAGCTTAGGCTGGGCCACTGAAGCTTTCTTT. Its protein is CASSLGWATEAFF. Variable domain in full (rest from reference TRBV7-2 and TRBJ1-1): GAGVSQSPSNKVTEKGKDVELRCDPISGHTALYWYRQSLGQGLEFLIYFQGNSAPDKSGLPSDRFSAERTGGSVSTLTIQRTQQEDSAVYLCASSLGWATEAFFGQGTRLTVV.

This chain joins TRBV28 and TRBJ1-2; D is undetermined. From germline, CDR1 is MDHEN and CDR2 SYDVKM. The CDR3 runs 15 residues. Deletions cut 3 bases from V and 3 bases from J, with 14 bases between. CDR3 sequence (DNA): TGTGCCAGCAGTTTCGGTCGGGCCCGGGACTATGGCTACACCTTC. Its translation is CASSFGRARDYGYTF.

The chain uses TRBV6-1 and TRBJ1-1, with unresolved D. The V gene's germline CDR1 is MNHNS and CDR2 SASEGT. The CDR3 runs 13 residues. V was cut by 3 bases and J by 3 bases, with 8 bases left in between. The chain's CDR3 is CASSDHADTEAFF. CDR3 DNA: TGTGCCAGCAGTGATCATGCCGACACTGAAGCTTTCTTT.

This clone was seen a single time. The gene calls are TRBV6-1 and TRBJ1-2, with 8 nucleotides matching TRBD1. Germline trimming cut 2 bases from V and 1 base from J; bases unmatched to any gene: 9. The CDR3 consists of 17 residues. Germline V lookup: CDR1 MNHNS, CDR2 SASEGT. The DNA of the CDR3 is TGTGCCAGCAGTGAATTTAGGCGCAGGGGGCTTAACTATGGCTACACCTTC. Its protein product is CASSEFRRRGLNYGYTF.

This clone was seen a single time. V and J are TRBV5-4 and TRBJ2-2; 9 nucleotides agree with TRBD1. CDR1 and CDR2 from the germline V gene are SGHNT and YYREEE (reference sequence). The V and J ends lost 0 bases and 4 bases, in that order; junction bases with no gene match: 4. CDR3 size: 16 residues. As DNA, the CDR3 is TGTGCCAGCAGCTTGGCCCCGACAGGGGGCACCGGGGAGCTGTTTTTT. This gives the protein CASSLAPTGGTGELFF.

This rearrangement joins TRBV5-4 to TRBJ2-2; 11 bases agree with TRBD2. V shed 4 bases, J shed 1 base, and the junction held 3 bases outside the gene matches. Germline V gene data show CDR1 as SGHNT and CDR2 as YYREEE (reference sequence). The CDR3 runs 16 residues. CDR3 DNA: TGTGCCAGCAGCCGAGGGACTAGCGGGAACACCGGGGAGCTGTTTTTT. Translating it yields CASSRGTSGNTGELFF.

This rearrangement joins TRBV2 to TRBJ2-7, with 7 bases fitting TRBD1. The CDR3 extends over 15 amino acids. After removal of 8 bases from V and 2 bases from J, the junction contained 12 bases not matched to a gene. Germline V gene lookup returns CDR1 SNHLY and CDR2 FYNNEI. CDR3 DNA sequence: TGTGCCAGCTTATCGGTAACAGGGGTCGCCTACGAGCAGTACTTC. As protein: CASLSVTGVAYEQYF.

This rearrangement joins TRBV6-1 to TRBJ2-2; D remains unclear. The CDR3 sequence is 14 residues long. V lost 6 bases to trimming and J lost 6 bases, with 14 bases between them. Looked up from germline, CDR1 is MNHNS and CDR2 is SASEGT. The CDR3, as DNA: TGTGCCAGCAGCTCCCAGGTGGTGGCCGGGGAGCTGTTTTTT. Amino acid sequence: CASSSQVVAGELFF.

This clone was detected only once. This chain connects TRBV5-4 to TRBJ2-1; a possible D gene is TRBD2 (5 bases). The CDR3 is 16 residues long. Trimming cost V 0 bases and J 4 bases, with 14 bases left between them. The germline gives CDR1 SGHNT, CDR2 YYREEE (reference sequence). In nucleotides, the CDR3 is TGTGCCAGCAGCTTGGGGGCGGGTCCAAGTTACAATGAGCAGTTCTTC. Protein sequence: CASSLGAGPSYNEQFF.

In regard to this clone: Other DNA sequences in this sample translate to the same CDR3. This chain connects TRBV5-4 to TRBJ2-7; 12 bases match TRBD2. The CDR3 loop spans 15 amino acids. J was trimmed by 1 base and V by 4 bases; bases with no gene match: 3. Germline-derived CDR1 and CDR2 are SGHNT and YYREEE (reference sequence). CDR3 in amino acids: CASSPGLAGSYEQYF. The DNA of the CDR3 is TGTGCCAGCAGCCCGGGACTAGCGGGTTCCTACGAGCAGTACTTC.